A single sample is the source of the 30 T cell receptor beta chains below, sequenced in a study of CD8 T cells in ankylosing spondylitis. Findings of the study overall: Fewer than ten highly homologous variants made up a TCR beta motif, and this motif appeared characteristic of ankylosing spondylitis blood.

These TCRs are of unknown antigen specificity. From the 5' RACE reads, TCRdb called clonotypes with MiXCR, one entry per CDR3 protein. The sample has about 750,000 distinct CDR3 sequences; under 20% are singletons. Sequences were obtained from blood, either unsorted or a sorted T cell fraction (not recorded which). The origin of the receptors is a male donor with ankylosing spondylitis.

This clonotype was counted between two and nine times. The chain links TRBV27 to TRBJ2-7, with no clear D. This CDR3 contains 14 residues. The germline CDR1 and CDR2 sequences are MNHEY and SMNVEV (reference sequence). V lost 5 bases, J lost 2 bases, and 13 bases lay in between. The CDR3 protein is CASSRRFRTYEQYF. The CDR3 nucleotides read TGTGCCAGCAGTCGGAGATTCAGAACCTACGAGCAGTACTTC.

This clonotype showed up just a few times. This chain links TRBV20-1 with TRBJ2-1, with 9 bases that match TRBD2. V was pared by 2 bases and J by 2 bases, with 4 bases of the junction left unmatched. Looked up from germline, CDR1 is DFQATT and CDR2 is SNEGSKA (reference sequence). This CDR3 contains 15 residues. CDR3 protein: CSARLASGAYNEQFF. In DNA form, the CDR3 reads TGCAGTGCTAGACTGGCTAGCGGGGCCTACAATGAGCAGTTCTTC.

The V gene is TRBV29-1, the J gene TRBJ2-1, with D tentatively TRBD1 or TRBD2 (5 bases each). From germline, CDR1 is SQVTM and CDR2 ANQGSEA. The CDR3 runs to 15 residues. The V end lost 7 bases, the J end lost 4 bases, and 20 bases lay between the germline ends. This CDR3 reads CSADVGGVLYNEQFF. For the CDR3, the DNA is TGCAGCGCCGACGTTGGGGGAGTTCTTTACAATGAGCAGTTCTTC.

The rearrangement joins TRBV5-1 to TRBJ2-7; tentatively, D is TRBD2 (9 bases). V dropped 5 bases and J dropped 0 bases, with 21 bases sitting between them. CDR3 length: 17 amino acids. CDR1 SGHRS and CDR2 YFSETQ come from the germline V gene. The chain's CDR3 is CASRPGQASGVSYEQYF. The CDR3 DNA reads TGCGCCAGCAGACCGGGACAGGCTAGCGGGGTCTCCTACGAGCAGTACTTC.

This clonotype showed up many times. The chain recombines TRBV10-2 with TRBJ2-1; 7 nucleotides match TRBD1. This CDR3 has 13 residues. The V gene end was trimmed by 4 bases and the J gene end by 9 bases; junction bases not matched to a gene: 6. Germline values: CDR1 WSHSY, CDR2 SAAADI. CDR3 amino acids: CASSGQGVAEQFF. The CDR3 DNA follows: TGCGCCAGCAGTGGCCAGGGGGTCGCTGAGCAGTTCTTC.

J is TRBJ2-3 and V is TRBV10-3; D perhaps matches TRBD2 (5 bases). CDR3 size: 14 residues. CDR1 ENHRY and CDR2 SYGVKD come from the germline V gene. The germline V and J ends were trimmed by 6 bases and 5 bases, with 15 bases remaining between them. The CDR3 DNA follows: TGTGCCATCAGCATCGGGCCTGGAGGAGATACGCAGTATTTT. Protein product: CAISIGPGGDTQYF.

The chain's CDR3 is CASSQLGTSGFLEQYF. The CDR3 coding sequence is TGTGCCAGCAGCCAACTGGGGACTAGCGGGTTTTTGGAGCAGTACTTC. The chain employs TRBV4-2 and TRBJ2-7, with TRBD2 matching over 12 bases. V gave up 2 bases and J gave up 7 bases; unmatched junction bases: 9. The CDR3 spans 16 residues. The germline V gene has CDR1 LGHNA and CDR2 YNFKEQ.

This chain links TRBV12-2 with TRBJ1-2. TRBV12-2 is recorded as a pseudogene. The CDR3 is 14 amino acids. The CDR3 sequence is CASRPMSSNYGYTF. The CDR3 DNA sequence: TGTGCAAGTCGCCCCATGTCATCTAACTATGGCTACACCTTC.

The chain recombines TRBV7-9 with TRBJ2-3; 11 positions agree with TRBD2. Germline CDR1 is SEHNR and CDR2 is FQNEAQ (reference sequence). The CDR3 extends over 17 amino acids. V was clipped by 5 bases and J by 2 bases; unmatched bases: 9. As DNA, the CDR3 is TGTGCCAGCAGCCTACTACTAGCGGGGGATTTCACAGATACGCAGTATTTT. Protein sequence: CASSLLLAGDFTDTQYF.

V is TRBV5-1 and J is TRBJ2-2; 10 bases are shared with TRBD1. Germline CDR1 SGHRS, CDR2 YFSETQ. The CDR3 contains 15 residues. Unmatched junction bases numbered 7, after V lost 4 bases and J lost 7 bases. CDR3 amino acids: CASSLTTGGYGELFF. CDR3 sequence (DNA): TGCGCCAGCAGCCTTACGACAGGGGGCTACGGGGAGCTGTTTTTT.

The chain links TRBV27 to TRBJ1-1; 7 bases agree with TRBD1. V shed 0 bases and J 1 base; nucleotides not matched to a gene: 2. Germline V gene lookup returns CDR1 MNHEY and CDR2 SMNVEV (reference sequence). This CDR3 comprises 15 residues. CDR3 amino acids: CASSLSWTGNTEAFF. The DNA of the CDR3 is TGTGCCAGCAGTTTATCGTGGACAGGGAACACTGAAGCTTTCTTT.

This clonotype was seen a single time. The chain uses TRBV29-1 and TRBJ2-4; D may be TRBD1 (6 bases). V was cut by 0 bases and J by 9 bases, with 12 bases left in between. CDR1 and CDR2 from the germline V gene are SQVTM and ANQGSEA. The CDR3 length is 13 residues. The CDR3 spells CSVEDNRAGIQYF. CDR3 nucleotide sequence: TGCAGCGTTGAAGACAACAGGGCGGGCATTCAGTACTTC.

The CDR3 DNA reads TGTGCCAGCAGCCCTATCGCGGGAGATAACACTGAAGCTTTCTTT. Residues: CASSPIAGDNTEAFF. The chain recombines TRBV2 with TRBJ1-1; D is uncertain. Trimming cost V 6 bases and J 2 bases, with 16 bases left between them. Per germline, CDR1 SNHLY and CDR2 FYNNEI. This CDR3 region has 15 residues.

The gene calls are TRBV12-3 or TRBV12-4 and TRBJ1-6; no clear D. The CDR3 has 15 amino acids. Trimming pared 5 bases from V and 8 bases from J, leaving 16 bases between. The CDR3 sequence is CASSLLGGKDSPLHF. The CDR3 region has the DNA TGTGCCAGCAGTCTACTCGGAGGGAAGGATTCACCCCTCCACTTT.

This chain joins TRBV24-1 and TRBJ2-3; D remains ambiguous. The germline V and J ends were trimmed by 0 bases and 2 bases, with 2 bases remaining between them. Germline loops: CDR1 KGHDR, CDR2 SFDVKD. The CDR3 has 13 residues. The CDR3 region is CATSDLYTDTQYF. The CDR3 nucleotides read TGTGCCACCAGTGATTTGTACACAGATACGCAGTATTTT.

The chain combines TRBV12-3 or TRBV12-4 with TRBJ2-1, with a possible D match to TRBD2 (7 bases). V shed 2 bases and J shed 5 bases, with 19 bases lying between them. The CDR3 has 17 amino acids. The CDR3 bases are TGTGCCAGCAGTTTAAGGGGGGGACTCCCTGCCAACAATGAGCAGTTCTTC. This codes for CASSLRGGLPANNEQFF.

The chain links TRBV29-1 to TRBJ2-1, with D tentatively TRBD2 (6 bases). This CDR3 has 15 amino acids. V was cut by 8 bases and J by 0 bases, with 17 bases left in between. Germline CDR1 SQVTM, CDR2 ANQGSEA. CDR3 sequence reads: CSLRDWRLSYNEQFF. The CDR3 coding sequence is TGCAGCCTACGGGACTGGCGACTCTCCTACAATGAGCAGTTCTTC.

The chain carries TRBV7-6 and TRBJ2-2; no clear D gene. Germline V gives CDR1 SGHVS, CDR2 FNYEAQ. This CDR3 region has 15 residues. V dropped 1 base and J dropped 4 bases, with 10 bases sitting between them. This CDR3 is CASSLVGPPTGELFF. DNA for the CDR3: TGTGCCAGCAGCTTAGTCGGGCCCCCCACCGGGGAGCTGTTTTTT.

This clonotype showed up just a few times. The chain recombines TRBV18 with TRBJ2-6; unclear D gene. Germline CDR1 is KGHSH and CDR2 is LQKENI. V lost 6 bases to trimming and J lost 0 bases, with 21 bases between them. The CDR3 spans 19 residues. The CDR3 bases are TGTGCCAGCTCCCTCCCCCTAGGGCGGTTTTCCTCTGGGGCCAACGTCCTGACTTTC. Its protein product is CASSLPLGRFSSGANVLTF.

The V and J genes are TRBV3-1 and TRBJ2-3; TRBD2 matches 7 bases. The CDR3 runs to 15 residues. Germline V gives CDR1 LGHDT, CDR2 YNNKEL (reference sequence). V trimming: 5 bases; J trimming: 6 bases; junction bases outside the gene matches: 11. DNA for the CDR3: TGTGCCAGCAGCTTCCAGGGAGGGACTCCCGATACGCAGTATTTT. Protein: CASSFQGGTPDTQYF.

This clonotype was detected only a few times. The gene calls are TRBV12-3 or TRBV12-4 and TRBJ2-1; 12 bases fit TRBD2. J lost 4 bases, V lost 2 bases, and 12 bases had no gene match. There are 19 residues in the CDR3. In DNA form, the CDR3 reads TGTGCCAGCAGTTTAAGGGCCAAGCTAGCGGGGGGGTTTTACAATGAGCAGTTCTTC. Translated, it gives CASSLRAKLAGGFYNEQFF.

The chain carries TRBV20-1 and TRBJ1-5, with D unresolved. The CDR3 contains 14 residues. In germline, CDR1 is DFQATT, CDR2 SNEGSKA (reference sequence). With 3 bases removed from V and 6 bases from J, the gap between germline ends came to 15 bases. CDR3 region: CSASPVRVSQPQHF. The CDR3, as DNA: TGCAGTGCTAGCCCGGTAAGGGTTAGTCAGCCCCAGCATTTT.

Many counts were recorded for this clonotype. The chain has TRBV7-9 and TRBJ2-1; TRBD1 agrees at 8 bases. Germline V lookup: CDR1 SEHNR, CDR2 FQNEAQ (reference sequence). The V gene end was trimmed by 8 bases and the J gene end by 6 bases; junction bases not matched to a gene: 3. This CDR3 has 12 residues. DNA of the CDR3: TGTGCCAGCTCAGGACAGGGCAATGAGCAGTTCTTC. It specifies CASSGQGNEQFF.

This clonotype was counted between two and nine times. The chain uses TRBV5-4 and TRBJ2-1, with 8 bases identical to TRBD2. V trimming: 1 base; J trimming: 7 bases; junction bases outside the gene matches: 7. Germline CDR1 SGHNT, CDR2 YYREEE (reference sequence). The CDR3 contains 15 residues. CDR3 coding DNA: TGTGCCAGCAGCTTGTCCCAGCGGGAGTTAAATGAGCAGTTCTTC. This sequence encodes CASSLSQRELNEQFF.

Here the CDR3 reads CASSLGSTGGLDTQYF. The CDR3 DNA follows: TGTGCCAGCAGCTTAGGGTCAACGGGAGGATTAGATACGCAGTATTTT. The chain has TRBV11-3 and TRBJ2-3; 7 nucleotides match TRBD2. Losses at the gene ends were 1 base for V and 5 bases for J; bases not matched to a gene: 9. This CDR3 comprises 16 residues. The germline gives CDR1 SGHNT, CDR2 YENEEA. The entire variable domain, with the rest obtained from reference TRBV11-3 and TRBJ2-3, is as follows: EAGVVQSPRYKIIEKKQPVAFWCNPISGHNTLYWYLQNLGQGPELLIRYENEEAVDDSQLPKDRFSAERLKGVDSTLKIQPAELGDSAVYLCASSLGSTGGLDTQYFGPGTRLTVL.

In this sample, this clonotype turned up a few times. The chain has TRBV20-1 and TRBJ1-5; 8 bases fit TRBD1. Germline V CDR1 and CDR2: DFQATT, SNEGSKA (reference sequence). Trimming at V came to 1 base and at J to 6 bases, leaving 2 bases not matched to a gene. CDR3 size: 13 residues. CDR3 sequence reads: CSARGRGLQPQHF. The CDR3 coding sequence is TGCAGTGCTAGAGGCAGGGGGCTTCAGCCCCAGCATTTT.

This clonotype was seen a few times. This rearrangement joins TRBV12-3 or TRBV12-4 to TRBJ2-6; TRBD1 agrees at 10 bases. J gave up 1 base and V 6 bases, and 6 bases lay outside the gene matches. This CDR3 is built from 17 residues. The CDR3 loop reads CASSPDRGLSGANVLTF. The CDR3 nucleotides read TGTGCCAGCAGCCCAGACAGGGGGCTGTCTGGGGCCAACGTCCTGACTTTC.

This chain uses TRBV12-3 or TRBV12-4 with TRBJ2-2; D call uncertain. The germline V and J ends were trimmed by 1 base and 4 bases, with 10 bases remaining between them. The CDR3 runs 15 residues. CDR3: CASSLVAESTGELFF. DNA of the CDR3: TGTGCCAGCAGTTTAGTCGCCGAGAGCACCGGGGAGCTGTTTTTT.

V is TRBV7-9 and J is TRBJ1-2, with D possibly being TRBD1 (6 bases). Germline CDR1 and CDR2: SEHNR and FQNEAQ (reference sequence). The CDR3 consists of 14 residues. Trimming removed 0 bases at V and 7 bases at J, with 12 bases between. CDR3 DNA sequence: TGTGCCAGCAGCTTAGCGCTACAGGGCAGTGGCTACACCTTC. It is translated as CASSLALQGSGYTF.

This clonotype was counted only a few times. This chain connects TRBV5-5 to TRBJ2-2, with 10 bases aligning to TRBD1. The CDR3 loop spans 16 amino acids. Germline trimming cut 4 bases from V and 1 base from J; bases unmatched to any gene: 4. The V gene's germline CDR1 is SGHKS and CDR2 YYEKEE (reference sequence). In nucleotides, the CDR3 is TGTGCCAGCAGCCACTGGACAGGGGGGAACACCGGGGAGCTGTTTTTT. This sequence encodes CASSHWTGGNTGELFF.